Listed below are T cell receptor beta chains from one sample, sequenced in a study of blood T cell repertoires in COVID-19. Sequenced by immunoSEQ multiplex PCR; TCRdb stores in-frame clones only, minus some. The sample records about 78,000 clones, around 90% being singletons. The sample was peripheral blood. These receptors were obtained from an elderly woman with acute or convalescent COVID-19. Both conserved end residues are part of each CDR3. The D gene is left open where the match is weak. Rows give clone size only sometimes, using once, few, many, or a class for an expanded clone.

>17|TRBJ2-3|.|.|TRBV5-1
CASSPPARTSTLSNQYF
TGCGCCAGCAGCCCCCCGGCTCGGACTTCAACGTTATCTAACCAGTATTTT
>13|TRBJ2-5|.|.|TRBV5-1
CASSLSGGETQYF
TGCGCCAGCAGCTTGTCTGGCGGGGAGACCCAGTACTTC
>16|TRBJ1-2|.|.|TRBV19
CASSDGGGPLAYGYTF
TGTGCCAGTAGCGACGGCGGGGGGCCTCTGGCCTATGGCTACACCTTC
>15|TRBJ2-3|.|TRBD1|TRBV7-6
CASSLRTGLTDTQYF
TGTGCCAGCAGCTTACGGACAGGACTGACAGATACGCAGTATTTT
>14|TRBJ1-3|once|.|TRBV11-2
CASSFTEAGNTIYF
TGTGCCAGCAGCTTCACGGAGGCTGGAAACACCATATATTTT
>15|TRBJ1-2|.|.|TRBV9
CASSVEEQGLYGYTF
TGTGCCAGCAGCGTAGAAGAACAGGGTCTCTATGGCTACACCTTC
>14|TRBJ2-2|.|.|TRBV3-1/TRBV3-2
CASGSSPNTGELFF
TGTGCCAGCGGGAGTTCCCCGAACACCGGGGAGCTGTTTTTT
>14|TRBJ2-3|.|.|TRBV9
CASSVAGSTDTQYF
TGTGCCAGCAGCGTTGCGGGTAGCACAGATACGCAGTATTTT
>15|TRBJ1-4|.|.|TRBV7-9
CASSRSWSTNEKLFF
TGTGCCAGCAGCCGGTCTTGGTCGACTAATGAAAAACTGTTTTTT
>15|TRBJ1-5|.|TRBD1|TRBV2
CASSGDQGAVQPQHF
TGTGCCAGCAGTGGGGACCAGGGGGCCGTTCAGCCCCAGCATTTT
>16|TRBJ1-5|.|.|TRBV4-1
CASSQTRVGGNQPQHF
TGCGCCAGCAGCCAAACCAGGGTAGGGGGCAATCAGCCCCAGCATTTT
>14|TRBJ2-5|.|.|TRBV5-8
CASSVPGQQETQYF
TGTGCCAGCAGCGTGCCGGGACAACAAGAGACCCAGTACTTC
>14|TRBJ2-3|.|.|TRBV4-1
CASSQDWRRDTQYF
TGCGCCAGCAGCCAAGATTGGAGGAGAGATACGCAGTATTTT
>20|TRBJ2-1|.|TRBD2|TRBV7-3
CASSLTRTSGGALINNEQFF
TGTGCCAGCAGCTTAACGAGGACTAGCGGGGGGGCCCTAATTAACAATGAGCAGTTCTTC
>14|TRBJ1-1|few|.|TRBV19
CASWGGYKNTEAFF
TGTGCCAGTTGGGGGGGCTACAAGAACACTGAAGCTTTCTTT
>13|TRBJ1-1|.|.|TRBV10-3
CAISETLREGAFF
TGTGCCATCAGTGAGACCCTACGGGAAGGAGCTTTCTTT
>13|TRBJ2-5|.|.|TRBV13
CASSFGQQETQYF
TGTGCCAGCAGCTTTGGACAACAAGAGACCCAGTACTTC
>13|TRBJ1-5|.|.|TRBV12-3/TRBV12-4
CASSLGANQPQHF
TGTGCCAGCAGTTTAGGGGCCAATCAGCCCCAGCATTTT
>14|TRBJ1-2|.|.|TRBV5-4
CASSTGGGGYGYTF
TGTGCCAGCAGCACCGGCGGCGGTGGATATGGCTACACCTTC
>16|TRBJ1-2|.|.|TRBV27
CASSLIGRLANYGYTF
TGTGCCAGCAGTTTAATCGGGAGACTAGCTAACTATGGCTACACCTTC
>14|TRBJ2-1|once|.|TRBV24-1
CATSRAGSYNEQFF
TGTGCCACATCCCGGGCGGGCTCCTACAATGAGCAGTTCTTC
>14|TRBJ2-3|.|.|TRBV11-2
CASSQVGGGDTQYF
TGTGCCAGCTCCCAAGTGGGGGGTGGGGATACGCAGTATTTT
>14|TRBJ2-3|once|TRBD1|TRBV2
CASNPGQGYDTQYF
TGTGCCAGCAACCCGGGACAGGGTTATGATACGCAGTATTTT
>17|TRBJ2-5|.|TRBD1|TRBV7-9
CASRDGSARGPSGTQYF
TGTGCCAGCAGGGACGGGTCCGCGAGGGGGCCTTCTGGGACCCAGTACTTC
>15|TRBJ1-1|.|TRBD1|TRBV28
CASSLTLTGSIEAFF
TGTGCCAGCAGTCTTACCTTGACAGGGTCAATTGAAGCTTTCTTT
>15|TRBJ1-4|.|.|TRBV19
CASSMGRATNEKLFF
TGTGCCAGTAGTATGGGCAGGGCCACTAATGAAAAACTGTTTTTT
>14|TRBJ1-2|.|TRBD1|TRBV7-9
CASSSGQVTFGYTF
TGTGCCAGCAGCTCCGGACAGGTTACTTTTGGCTACACCTTC
>14|TRBJ1-4|once|.|TRBV5-1
CASSPQGINEKLFF
TGCGCCAGCAGTCCTCAGGGGATTAATGAAAAACTGTTTTTT
>16|TRBJ2-5|.|TRBD1|TRBV19
CASSMGDRGLGETQYF
TGTGCCAGTAGCATGGGGGACAGGGGGCTTGGGGAGACCCAGTACTTC
>13|TRBJ2-7|.|.|TRBV6-5
CASSSESSYEQYF
TGTGCCAGCAGTTCCGAGAGCTCCTACGAGCAGTACTTC
>15|TRBJ1-3|.|.|TRBV25-1
CASSVGGSSGNTIYF
TGTGCCAGCAGTGTAGGCGGCAGCTCTGGAAACACCATATATTTT
>16|TRBJ2-5|.|TRBD1|TRBV5-1
CASSLQPGTAGETQYF
TGCGCCAGCAGCTTGCAACCAGGGACAGCTGGGGAGACCCAGTACTTC
>16|TRBJ2-3|few|TRBD2|TRBV5-1
CASSLVSGGGTDTQYF
TGCGCCAGCAGCTTGGTTAGCGGGGGGGGCACAGATACGCAGTATTTT
>15|TRBJ2-1|.|TRBD2|TRBV4-2
CASSQMSSGSHEQFF
TGTGCCAGCAGCCAGATGTCTAGCGGGAGCCATGAGCAGTTCTTC
>15|TRBJ2-3|once|TRBD1|TRBV11-1
CASSYGQGSRDTQYF
TGTGCCAGCAGCTACGGACAGGGAAGTAGGGATACGCAGTATTTT